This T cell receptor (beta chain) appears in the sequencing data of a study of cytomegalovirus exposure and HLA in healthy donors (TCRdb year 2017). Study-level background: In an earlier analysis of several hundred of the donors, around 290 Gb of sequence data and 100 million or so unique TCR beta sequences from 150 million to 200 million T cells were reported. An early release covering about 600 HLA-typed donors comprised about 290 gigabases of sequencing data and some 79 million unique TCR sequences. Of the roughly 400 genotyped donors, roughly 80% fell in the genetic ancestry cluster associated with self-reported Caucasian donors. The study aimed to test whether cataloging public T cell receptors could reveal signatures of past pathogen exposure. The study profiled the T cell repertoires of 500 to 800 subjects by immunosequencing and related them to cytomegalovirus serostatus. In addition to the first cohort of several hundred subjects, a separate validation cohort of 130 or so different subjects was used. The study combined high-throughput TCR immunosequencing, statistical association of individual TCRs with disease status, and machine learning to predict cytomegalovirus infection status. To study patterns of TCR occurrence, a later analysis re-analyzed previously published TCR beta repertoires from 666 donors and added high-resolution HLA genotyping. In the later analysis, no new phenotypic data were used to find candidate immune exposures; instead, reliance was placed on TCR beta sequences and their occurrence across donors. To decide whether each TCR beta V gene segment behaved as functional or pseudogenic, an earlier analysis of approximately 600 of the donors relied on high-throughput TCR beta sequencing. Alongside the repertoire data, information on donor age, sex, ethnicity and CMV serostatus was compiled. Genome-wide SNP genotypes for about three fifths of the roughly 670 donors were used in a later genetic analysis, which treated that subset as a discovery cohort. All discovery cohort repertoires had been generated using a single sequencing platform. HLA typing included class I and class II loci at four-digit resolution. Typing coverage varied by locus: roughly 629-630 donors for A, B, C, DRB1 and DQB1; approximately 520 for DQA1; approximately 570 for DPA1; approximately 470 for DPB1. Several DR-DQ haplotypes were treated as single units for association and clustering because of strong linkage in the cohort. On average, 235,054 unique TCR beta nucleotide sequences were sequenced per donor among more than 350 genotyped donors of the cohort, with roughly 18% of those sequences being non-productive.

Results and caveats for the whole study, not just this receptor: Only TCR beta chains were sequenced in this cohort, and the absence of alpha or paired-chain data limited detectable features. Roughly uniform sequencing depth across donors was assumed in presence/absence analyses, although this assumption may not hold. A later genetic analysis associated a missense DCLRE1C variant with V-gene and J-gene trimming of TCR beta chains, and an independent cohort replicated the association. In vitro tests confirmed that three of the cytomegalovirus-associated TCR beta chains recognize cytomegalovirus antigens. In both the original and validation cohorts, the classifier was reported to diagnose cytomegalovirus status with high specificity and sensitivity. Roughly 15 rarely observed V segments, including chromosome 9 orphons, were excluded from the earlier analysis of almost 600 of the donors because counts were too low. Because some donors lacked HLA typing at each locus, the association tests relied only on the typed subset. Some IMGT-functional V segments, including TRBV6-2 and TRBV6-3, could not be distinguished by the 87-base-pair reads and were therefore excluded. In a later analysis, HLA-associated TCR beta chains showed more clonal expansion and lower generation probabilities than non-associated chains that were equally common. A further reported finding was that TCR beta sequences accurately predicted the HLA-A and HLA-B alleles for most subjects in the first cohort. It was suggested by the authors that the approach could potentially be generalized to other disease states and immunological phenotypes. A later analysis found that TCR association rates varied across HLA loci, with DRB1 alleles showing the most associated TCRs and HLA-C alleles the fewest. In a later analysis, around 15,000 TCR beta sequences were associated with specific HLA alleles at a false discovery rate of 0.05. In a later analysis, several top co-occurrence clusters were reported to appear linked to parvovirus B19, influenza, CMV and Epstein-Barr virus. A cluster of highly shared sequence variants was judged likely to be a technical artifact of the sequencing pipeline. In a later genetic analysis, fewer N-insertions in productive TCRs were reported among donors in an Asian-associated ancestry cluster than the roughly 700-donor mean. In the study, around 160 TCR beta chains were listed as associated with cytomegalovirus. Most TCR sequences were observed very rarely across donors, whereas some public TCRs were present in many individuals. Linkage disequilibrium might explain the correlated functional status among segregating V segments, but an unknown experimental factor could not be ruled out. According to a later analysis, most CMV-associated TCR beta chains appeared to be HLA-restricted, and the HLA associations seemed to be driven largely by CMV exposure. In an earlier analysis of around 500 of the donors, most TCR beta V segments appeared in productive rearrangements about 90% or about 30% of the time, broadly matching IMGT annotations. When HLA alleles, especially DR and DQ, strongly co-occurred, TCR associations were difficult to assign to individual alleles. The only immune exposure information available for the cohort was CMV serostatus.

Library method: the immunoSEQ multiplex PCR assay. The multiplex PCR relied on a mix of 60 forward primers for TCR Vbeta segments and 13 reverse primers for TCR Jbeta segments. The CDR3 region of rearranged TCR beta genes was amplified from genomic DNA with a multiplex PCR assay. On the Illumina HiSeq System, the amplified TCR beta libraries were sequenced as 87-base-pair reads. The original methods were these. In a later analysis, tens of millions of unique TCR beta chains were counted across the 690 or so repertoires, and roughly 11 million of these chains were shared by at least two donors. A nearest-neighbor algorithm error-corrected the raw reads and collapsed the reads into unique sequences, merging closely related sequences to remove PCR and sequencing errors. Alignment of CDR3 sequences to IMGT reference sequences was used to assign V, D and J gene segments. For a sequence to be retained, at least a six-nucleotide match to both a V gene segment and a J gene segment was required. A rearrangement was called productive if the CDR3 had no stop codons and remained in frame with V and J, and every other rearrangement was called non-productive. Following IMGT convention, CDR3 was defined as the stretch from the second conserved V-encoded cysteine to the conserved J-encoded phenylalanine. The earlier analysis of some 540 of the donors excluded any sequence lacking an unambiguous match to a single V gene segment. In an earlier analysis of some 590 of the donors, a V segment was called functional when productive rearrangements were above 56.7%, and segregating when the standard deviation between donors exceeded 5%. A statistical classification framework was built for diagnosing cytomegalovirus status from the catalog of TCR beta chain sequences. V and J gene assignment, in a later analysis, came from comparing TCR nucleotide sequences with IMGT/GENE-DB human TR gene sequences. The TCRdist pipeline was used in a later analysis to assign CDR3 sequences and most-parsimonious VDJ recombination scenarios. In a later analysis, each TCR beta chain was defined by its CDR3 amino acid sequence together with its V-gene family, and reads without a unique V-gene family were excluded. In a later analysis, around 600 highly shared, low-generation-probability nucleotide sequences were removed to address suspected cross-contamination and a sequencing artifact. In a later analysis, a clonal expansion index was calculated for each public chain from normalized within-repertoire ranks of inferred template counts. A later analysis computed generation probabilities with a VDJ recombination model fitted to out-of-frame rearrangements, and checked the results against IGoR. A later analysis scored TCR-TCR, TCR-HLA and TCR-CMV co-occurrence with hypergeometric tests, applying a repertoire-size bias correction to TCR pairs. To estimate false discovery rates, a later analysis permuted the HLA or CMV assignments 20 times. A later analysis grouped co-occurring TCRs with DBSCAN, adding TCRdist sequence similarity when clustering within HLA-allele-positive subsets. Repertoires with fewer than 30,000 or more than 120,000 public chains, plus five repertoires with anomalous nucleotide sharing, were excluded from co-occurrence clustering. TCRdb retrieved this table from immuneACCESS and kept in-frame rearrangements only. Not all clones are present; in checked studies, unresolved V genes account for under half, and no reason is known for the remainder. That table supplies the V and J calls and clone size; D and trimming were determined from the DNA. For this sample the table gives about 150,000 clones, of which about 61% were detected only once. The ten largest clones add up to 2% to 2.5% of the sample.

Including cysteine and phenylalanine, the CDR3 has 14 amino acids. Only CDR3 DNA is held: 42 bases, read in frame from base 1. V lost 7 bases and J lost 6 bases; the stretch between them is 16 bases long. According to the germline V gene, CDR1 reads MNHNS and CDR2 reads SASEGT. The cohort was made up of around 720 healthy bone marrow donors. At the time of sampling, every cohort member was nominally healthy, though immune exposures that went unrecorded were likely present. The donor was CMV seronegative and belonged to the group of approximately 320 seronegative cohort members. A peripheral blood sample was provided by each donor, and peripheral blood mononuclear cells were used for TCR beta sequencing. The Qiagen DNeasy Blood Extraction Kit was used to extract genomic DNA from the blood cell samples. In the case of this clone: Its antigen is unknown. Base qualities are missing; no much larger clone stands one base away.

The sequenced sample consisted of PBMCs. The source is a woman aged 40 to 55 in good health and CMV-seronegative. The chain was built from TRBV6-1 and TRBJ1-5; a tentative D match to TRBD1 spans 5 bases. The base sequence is TGTGCCAGCATCCCTGGCAGGGTTGGTCAGCCCCAGCATTTT. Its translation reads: CASIPGRVGQPQHF.